This paragraph covers one T cell receptor beta chain sequence. Its antigen remains undetermined. No much larger clonotype is one base removed from it; base qualities were not supplied. The collaborating institutions used their own protocols to collect whole blood in K2EDTA tubes. Collaborator samples were shipped for TCRbeta analysis as frozen whole blood, isolated PBMCs, or DNA extracted from either sample type. The sample belongs to a study of blood T cell repertoires in COVID-19 (TCRdb year 2020). Study-wide context: Samples covering the acute and convalescent phases of COVID-19 were provided by collaborators in the United States, Italy and Spain. Where HLA class I and class II types were available, the types were taken from metadata supplied by the sample provider, not from assay-based typing. The samples were drawn from the first 160 participants of the ongoing ImmuneRACE study and from 1,254 subjects provided by 6 global collaborators. The repertoires were released in a freely available public database meant as a resource for research on the immune response to SARS-CoV-2. The prospective study material was composed of cDNA or gDNA derived from T cells, B-cell-depleted T cells, or PBMCs. Sample metadata almost always included a de-identified subject ID, COVID-19 status, age in years and sex. Subjects who had been exposed to COVID-19, were actively infected with it, or had recovered from it provided the deeply sampled blood TCRbeta repertoires that made up the dataset. Overall study outcomes, separate from this receptor: The quantity of clinical and demographic metadata differed by source and by participant and was supplied without curation.

The CDR3 has 13 amino acids, counting the end cysteine and phenylalanine. Here the CDR3 DNA is all that survives: 39 bases in frame from base 1. The junction carries 11 bases between V and J, which are trimmed by 6 bases and 3 bases respectively. TCRbeta CDR3 regions were amplified from genomic DNA using the immunoSEQ Assay, a bias-controlled multiplex PCR. On the authors' methods: The number of nucleated cells in each sample was estimated from the amplification of reference gene primers within the assay. Sequence reads were collapsed and filtered to measure the absolute abundance of every unique TCRbeta CDR3 rearrangement. For each sample, productive Simpson clonality was calculated as the square root of Simpson's diversity index over productive rearrangements. This immuneACCESS table, as held by TCRdb, lists in-frame sequences with V and J called but not all clones. Of the missing ones, under half trace to an unresolved V gene in checked studies; the others have no known cause. The DNA was the basis for D and trimming; V, J and clone size are from that table. For this sample there are roughly 190,000 clones; about 88% appear just once. Of the sample, 7% to 7.5% is held by the ten largest clones.

The sequence came from a woman older than 75 in a cohort sampled during active or convalescent COVID-19. The sequenced sample consisted of peripheral blood. The receptor chain draws on TRBV12-3 or TRBV12-4 and TRBJ1-2; no confident D gene assignment can be made. The nucleotide sequence reads TGTGCCAGCAGCCCGGTACCCCACTATGGCTACACCTTC. This encodes CASSPVPHYGYTF.